This T cell receptor (beta chain) derives from a study of T cell responses to AZD1222 COVID-19 vaccine. Study results and limitations: Targets within unmutated variant regions were reportedly found for nearly half of spike-specific TCRs. Donors skewed white British and female; clonal diversity was possibly underestimated. Repertoire sampling happened only post peak T cell response. With dominance at 160-218 and 743-854, vaccine-associated CD4 TCRs spanned spike.

Of note for this clone: Its antigen is unidentified.

CDR3 length: 14 residues. Generated by immunoSEQ multiplex PCR, the TCRdb table keeps only in-frame clones and is missing some. The sample lists roughly 140,000 clones; less than 95% were seen once. The chain is built from TRBV21-1 and TRBJ2-1; the listed D gene, TRBD1, was not tested against the DNA. TRBV21-1 is described as a pseudogene. The sequence was obtained from an adult in good health. Sequencing was performed on peripheral blood, taken on day 0 of AZD1222 vaccination. The CDR3 reads CASSKWHRNNEQFF. CDR3 sequence (DNA): TGTGCCAGCAGCAAATGGCACAGGAACAATGAGCAGTTCTTC.